Here is one T cell receptor (beta chain) with its context. Its specificity is unknown. This record belongs to a study of T cell responses to AZD1222 COVID-19 vaccine. Study-level points and caveats: There were vaccine-associated CD4 TCRs across spike, dominant at 160-218 and 743-854. Sampled repertoires all dated from after the peak T cell response. White British ancestry dominated among donors, who included more females, and clonal diversity was possibly underestimated.

V lost 4 bases and J lost 4, with 16 bases in between. Per germline, CDR1 SGDLS and CDR2 YYNGEE. The CDR3 is 15 amino acids. Profiling relied on immunoSEQ multiplex PCR, and the TCRdb table lists in-frame clones only, not all of them. The top ten hold about 7.5% of the sample, which has approximately 90,000 clones, around 85% seen once. V and J are TRBV9 and TRBJ2-3; D is ambiguous. This sequence originates from an adult in good health. The sample in question was peripheral blood, obtained on day 0 of AZD1222 vaccination. The DNA for the CDR3 is TGTGCCAGCAGCCCCCGCCTTAGATTCGCAGATACGCAGTATTTT. Translated: CASSPRLRFADTQYF.